This TCR beta chain was captured in a study of shared clonotypes between healthy human individuals. Repertoires were generated with immunoSEQ multiplex PCR, while TCRdb's copy carries only in-frame clones and drops some. This table holds over a million clones, around 97% found once. Per the germline V gene, CDR1 is SGHDT and CDR2 is YYEEEE. This CDR3 is built from 12 residues. The V end was cut by 2 bases, the J end by 4 bases, with 7 bases between. The V call is TRBV5-6, the J call TRBJ2-7, with D hard to call. This sequence was found in a man aged 25-45 years in good health. The sequencing sample was made of naive CD4+ T cells sorted from blood. Subset meaning: CD45RA+ positively selected. CDR3 sequence: CASSLLKYEQYF. The CDR3 region has the DNA TGTGCCAGCAGCTTACTAAAATACGAGCAGTACTTC.